This TCR beta chain was captured by sequencing in a study of T cells in Graves' hyperthyroidism and ophthalmopathy. TCR beta CDR3 regions were amplified from RNA transcripts. TCR CDR3 regions were first amplified by RT-PCR with HTBI primers. MiXCR, applied by TCRdb to the multiplex PCR reads, yields one record per CDR3 protein. The sample holds hundreds of thousands of distinct CDR3 sequences, approximately 15% seen once. The CDR3 runs 16 residues. Germline CDR1 is MDHEN and CDR2 is SYDVKM. The ends lost 4 bases at V and 0 bases at J; junction bases unmatched: 3. The sample holds many counts of this clonotype.

Sequencing was performed on blood. The V call is TRBV28, the J call TRBJ2-1; 10 nucleotides line up with TRBD2. The origin of this receptor is a middle-aged woman with Graves' ophthalmopathy. The CDR3 spells CASSSRLAGSYNEQFF. CDR3 in DNA: TGTGCCAGCAGTTCGAGACTAGCGGGCTCCTACAATGAGCAGTTCTTC.